A single sample gave rise to the 3 T cell receptor beta chains below, sequenced in a study of blood T cell repertoires in COVID-19. TCRdb's table, derived via immunoSEQ multiplex PCR, lists solely in-frame clones and lacks some. Found here are 350,000 to 400,000 clones, around 87% of them singletons; the top ten hold about 0.89%. The specimen sequenced was PBMCs or T cells enriched from blood (not recorded which). The source of these receptors is a woman aged 30 to 39 with acute COVID-19.

The genes are TRBV28 and TRBJ1-5; 10 nucleotides match TRBD1. The CDR3 loop spans 16 amino acids. Germline V gene data show CDR1 as MDHEN and CDR2 as SYDVKM. V lost 7 bases to trimming and J lost 4 bases; unmatched junction nucleotides: 10. The CDR3 DNA follows: TGTGCCAGCACCCCCCCTCCGGGACAGGGGAATCAGCCCCAGCATTTT. Translated, it gives CASTPPPGQGNQPQHF. Drawing the rest from reference TRBV28 and TRBJ1-5, the complete variable domain is DVKVTQSSRYLVKRTGEKVFLECVQDMDHENMFWYRQDPGLGLRLIYFSYDVKMKEKGDIPEGYSVSREKKERFSLILESASTNQTSMYLCASTPPPGQGNQPQHFGDGTRLSIL.

J is TRBJ2-7 and V is TRBV7-2; 10 bases agree with TRBD2. Trimming took 4 bases from V and 4 from J; bases not matched to a gene: 7. CDR1 is SGHTA and CDR2 is FQGNSA in the germline V gene. The CDR3 consists of 15 residues. The CDR3 DNA reads TGTGCCAGCAGCTCGGGACTAGCGACCCTATACGAGCAGTACTTC. Residues: CASSSGLATLYEQYF.

This clone appeared once. The chain uses TRBV7-8 and TRBJ1-4, with TRBD1 identical over 9 bases. The germline V gene has CDR1 SGHVS and CDR2 FQNEAQ. V trimming: 5 bases; J trimming: 6 bases; junction bases outside the gene matches: 7. This CDR3 comprises 15 residues. The CDR3 coding sequence is TGTGCCAGCAGCCCCTGGGACAGGGAGGATGAAAAACTGTTTTTT. It specifies CASSPWDREDEKLFF.